One sample yielded the 31 T cell receptor beta chains listed below, sequenced in a study of shared clonotypes between healthy human individuals. The method was immunoSEQ multiplex PCR; TCRdb's version includes in-frame clones alone and lacks a portion of them. The profile covers over 1.4 million clones, with approximately 97% appearing a single time and over 1% taken by the ten largest. Input material: naive CD4+ T cells sorted from blood. As for subset: CD45RA+ positively selected. The origin of the receptors is a man aged 25-45 years in good health.

The chain couples TRBV7-9 to TRBJ2-4; D is ambiguous. This CDR3 comprises 15 residues. Germline-derived CDR1 and CDR2 are SEHNR and FQNEAQ (reference sequence). With 3 bases removed from V and 3 bases from J, the gap between germline ends came to 12 bases. The CDR3 region is CASSFDLPFKNIQYF. CDR3 coding DNA: TGTGCCAGCAGCTTCGACCTTCCTTTCAAAAACATTCAGTACTTC.

J is TRBJ2-5 and V is TRBV6-4; the D is unclear. Germline assignment: CDR1 MRHNA and CDR2 SNTAGT. The CDR3 covers 14 residues. V lost 0 bases to trimming and J lost 2 bases, with 7 bases between them. The CDR3 nucleotides read TGTGCCAGCAGTGACTCGATAGCACAAGAGACCCAGTACTTC. Protein: CASSDSIAQETQYF.

The chain has TRBV11-2 and TRBJ2-1; 7 bases fit TRBD1. The CDR3 sequence is 12 residues long. Germline V gene data show CDR1 as SGHAT and CDR2 as FQNNGV. The J segment lost 10 bases and the V segment lost 5 bases, leaving 5 bases of the junction unmatched. The CDR3 protein is CASSQGVNEQFF. The CDR3 coding sequence is TGTGCCAGCAGCCAGGGGGTTAACGAGCAGTTCTTC.

The chain couples TRBV5-1 to TRBJ1-1; D not resolved. Germline V lookup: CDR1 SGHRS, CDR2 YFSETQ. CDR3 length: 14 amino acids. Trimming left V 4 bases short and J 4 bases short, with 14 bases between. The CDR3 loop is CASSPGVLGTEAFF. The DNA for the CDR3 is TGCGCCAGCAGCCCGGGAGTCCTAGGCACTGAAGCTTTCTTT.

The genes are TRBV2 and TRBJ2-7, with TRBD2 identical over 11 bases. The germline CDR1 and CDR2 sequences are SNHLY and FYNNEI. The CDR3 totals 15 residues. Trimming removed 8 bases from V and 3 bases from J; junction bases left unmatched: 9. The CDR3 loop reads CASGSGRGTYYEQYF. DNA for the CDR3: TGTGCCAGCGGTAGCGGGAGGGGGACTTACTACGAGCAGTACTTC.

The chain employs TRBV28 and TRBJ2-5; 8 bases map to TRBD1. Germline loops: CDR1 MDHEN, CDR2 SYDVKM. The CDR3 extends over 15 amino acids. The V gene end was trimmed by 5 bases and the J gene end by 5 bases; junction bases not matched to a gene: 10. CDR3 amino acids: CASSIAGGGEETQYF. The CDR3, as DNA: TGTGCCAGCAGTATCGCAGGGGGCGGGGAGGAGACCCAGTACTTC.

The CDR3 region has the DNA TGCGCCAGCAGCCTGGGGACAGTAATGCAAGAGACCCAGTACTTC. Translation gives CASSLGTVMQETQYF. This rearrangement joins TRBV5-1 to TRBJ2-5, with TRBD1 matching 7 bases. Germline V gene sequence: CDR1 SGHRS, CDR2 YFSETQ. The V segment lost 4 bases and the J segment 2 bases; nucleotides outside the gene matches: 8. The CDR3 extends over 15 amino acids.

The V gene is TRBV5-1, the J gene TRBJ1-2; D might be TRBD1 (5 bases). This CDR3 is 18 amino acids long. V was pared by 0 bases and J by 4 bases, with 22 bases between. Germline-derived CDR1 and CDR2 are SGHRS and YFSETQ. The CDR3 here is CASSLAVQGLTRSYGYTF. Written as DNA, the CDR3 is TGCGCCAGCAGCTTGGCCGTCCAGGGCCTGACCCGATCCTATGGCTACACCTTC.

The chain joins TRBV2 to TRBJ1-5, with 9 bases matching TRBD1. With 6 bases clipped from V and 2 bases from J, the junction kept 5 bases outside the gene matches. Per germline, CDR1 SNHLY and CDR2 FYNNEI. This CDR3 region has 15 residues. CDR3 sequence (DNA): TGTGCCAGCAGGGACAGGGGTAATCGCAATCAGCCCCAGCATTTT. This translates into CASRDRGNRNQPQHF.

The chain employs TRBV21-1 and TRBJ2-6; no DNA check was done on the table's D call, TRBD1. TRBV21-1 is an annotated pseudogene. The CDR3 loop spans 20 amino acids. CDR3 residues: CASSNGLPGQGVSGANVLTF. CDR3 nucleotides: TGTGCCAGCAGCAATGGTCTTCCGGGACAGGGGGTGTCTGGGGCCAACGTCCTGACTTTC.

The CDR3: CASRRQEIQYF. The CDR3 nucleotides are TGTGCCAGCAGAAGGCAGGAGATACAGTATTTT. This rearrangement joins TRBV7-8 to TRBJ2-3; the D is unclear. The CDR3 sequence is 11 residues long. V was pared by 6 bases and J by 12 bases, with 13 bases between. Germline V CDR1 and CDR2: SGHVS, FQNEAQ. The full variable domain, in which reference TRBV7-8 and TRBJ2-3 provide the parts outside the CDR3, is GAGVSQSPRYKVAKRGQDVALRCDPISGHVSLFWYQQALGQGPEFLTYFQNEAQLDKSGLPSDRFFAERPEGSVSTLKIQRTQQEDSAVYLCASRRQEIQYFGPGTRLTVL.

The chain combines TRBV7-2 with TRBJ2-7; the D gene could be TRBD1 or TRBD2 (6 bases each). V was cut by 5 bases and J by 2 bases, with 13 bases left in between. The CDR3 totals 14 residues. Germline values: CDR1 SGHTA, CDR2 FQGNSA. Here the CDR3 DNA reads TGTGCCAGCAGCCGGGGGACATACGCCTACGAGCAGTACTTC. Its translation is CASSRGTYAYEQYF.

The chain has TRBV5-6 and TRBJ2-7; the match to TRBD2 covers 13 bases. CDR3 length equals 15 residues. Germline CDR1 and CDR2: SGHDT and YYEEEE. V was pared by 0 bases and J by 4 bases, with 1 base of the junction left unmatched. CDR3 DNA: TGTGCCAGCAGCTTGGGGACTAGCGGGAGATACGAGCAGTACTTC. Amino acids: CASSLGTSGRYEQYF.

In DNA, the CDR3 is TGCAGCGTTGAAGATTACCACGAGCAGTACTTC. It translates to CSVEDYHEQYF. The V call is TRBV29-1, the J call TRBJ2-7; no definite D call. Germline CDR1 and CDR2: SQVTM and ANQGSEA. This CDR3 has 11 amino acids. The ends were cut back, 0 bases at V and 5 bases at J, with 5 bases in the middle.

The chain uses TRBV5-1 and TRBJ1-1; 7 bases are a match to TRBD1. This CDR3 is built from 16 residues. The germline V gene encodes CDR1 SGHRS and CDR2 YFSETQ. V trimming: 1 base; J trimming: 1 base; junction bases outside the gene matches: 7. The CDR3 sequence: CASSLRQGLGNTEAFF. CDR3 DNA: TGCGCCAGCAGCTTGCGACAGGGTTTGGGGAACACTGAAGCTTTCTTT.

V and J are TRBV10-1 and TRBJ2-1, with 8 bases aligning to TRBD2. CDR3 length: 14 amino acids. The V and J ends lost 6 bases and 7 bases, in that order; junction bases with no gene match: 8. Germline V lookup: CDR1 WNHNN, CDR2 SYGVQD (reference sequence). For the CDR3, the DNA is TGCGCCAGCAGCTATTCCGGGACTAGAAATGAGCAGTTCTTC. Its protein product is CASSYSGTRNEQFF.

The chain recombines TRBV2 with TRBJ2-3, with D perhaps matching TRBD1 (5 bases). The V gene lost 6 bases and the J gene lost 5 bases, with 18 bases spanning the gap. The CDR3 is made up of 15 amino acids. Germline loops: CDR1 SNHLY, CDR2 FYNNEI. The CDR3 region is CASSKPQGRVDTQYF. CDR3 DNA: TGTGCCAGCAGCAAACCCCAGGGTAGAGTAGATACGCAGTATTTT.

This chain uses TRBV5-1 with TRBJ1-2; D remains unclear. From germline, CDR1 is SGHRS and CDR2 YFSETQ. There are 15 residues in the CDR3. The V end lost 6 bases, the J end lost 5 bases, and 20 bases lay between the germline ends. The CDR3 is CASTLSAGATYGYTF. CDR3 DNA: TGCGCCAGCACCCTTAGTGCAGGAGCAACTTATGGCTACACCTTC.

The genes are TRBV6-5 and TRBJ2-7, with 7 bases identical to TRBD1. There are 15 residues in the CDR3. CDR1 and CDR2 from the germline V gene are MNHEY and SVGAGI. V was pared by 0 bases and J by 4 bases, with 6 bases of the junction left unmatched. Here the CDR3 reads CASSYSAQGVYEQYF. Written as DNA, the CDR3 is TGTGCCAGCAGTTACTCGGCTCAGGGGGTGTACGAGCAGTACTTC.

The CDR3: CASSSQTGAQETQYF. The CDR3 coding sequence is TGTGCCAGCAGCTCGCAGACAGGGGCCCAAGAGACCCAGTACTTC. This rearrangement joins TRBV11-2 to TRBJ2-5; the match to TRBD1 covers 8 bases. The CDR3 is 15 residues long. CDR1 and CDR2 (germline): SGHAT, FQNNGV. J gave up 1 base and V 4 bases, and 5 bases lay outside the gene matches.

The chain recombines TRBV5-4 with TRBJ2-1, with TRBD1 matching over 8 bases. Looked up from germline, CDR1 is SGHNT and CDR2 is YYREEE (reference sequence). Trimming removed 6 bases from V and 4 bases from J; junction bases left unmatched: 12. The CDR3 loop spans 16 amino acids. DNA for the CDR3: TGTGCCAGCATCAAACCAGGACAGGGCCCATACAATGAGCAGTTCTTC. As protein: CASIKPGQGPYNEQFF.

The chain is built from TRBV19 and TRBJ2-1; 14 positions match TRBD2. With V trimmed by 3 bases and J by 11 bases, 9 bases remained unmatched. This CDR3 spans 16 amino acids. Germline CDR1 reads LNHDA; CDR2 reads SQIVND (reference sequence). The CDR3 is CASSIPTGTSGSQQFF. The CDR3, as DNA: TGTGCCAGTAGTATCCCAACTGGGACTAGCGGGAGTCAGCAGTTCTTC. Complete variable domain (other parts from reference TRBV19 and TRBJ2-1): DGGITQSPKYLFRKEGQNVTLSCEQNLNHDAMYWYRQDPGQGLRLIYYSQIVNDFQKGDIAEGYSVSREKKESFPLTVTSAQKNPTAFYLCASSIPTGTSGSQQFFGPGTRLTVL.

The chain joins TRBV30 to TRBJ1-5, with 7 bases lining up with TRBD1. Germline V gene data show CDR1 as GTSNPN and CDR2 as SVGIG (reference sequence). This CDR3 spans 16 amino acids. J was trimmed by 4 bases and V by 1 base; bases with no gene match: 10. The CDR3 coding sequence is TGTGCCTGGAGTGAGCTACAGGGGTTAGGAAATCAGCCCCAGCATTTT. This codes for CAWSELQGLGNQPQHF. The full variable domain, with the rest looked up from reference TRBV30 and TRBJ1-5, is SQTIHQWPATLVQPVGSPLSLECTVEGTSNPNLYWYRQAAGRGLQLLFYSVGIGQISSEVPQNLSASRPQDRQFILSSKKLLLSDSGFYLCAWSELQGLGNQPQHFGDGTRLSIL.

J is TRBJ2-1 and V is TRBV6-5, with D hard to call. Germline V gene lookup returns CDR1 MNHEY and CDR2 SVGAGI. Trimming took 6 bases from V and 6 from J, leaving 6 bases between them. CDR3 size: 11 residues. The CDR3 coding sequence is TGTGCCAGCAGGCTGATCAATGAGCAGTTCTTC. Translated, it gives CASRLINEQFF.

As DNA, the CDR3 is TGTGCCAGTAGCGACAGGGGCACAGATACGCAGTATTTT. Protein product: CASSDRGTDTQYF. The rearrangement links TRBV19 to TRBJ2-3; 7 bases agree with TRBD1. This CDR3 is built from 13 residues. In germline, CDR1 is LNHDA, CDR2 SQIVND (reference sequence). Losses at the gene ends were 6 bases for V and 1 base for J; bases not matched to a gene: 1.

This chain joins TRBV5-6 and TRBJ1-5; D remains unclear. This CDR3 spans 13 amino acids. With 0 bases removed from V and 7 bases from J, the gap between germline ends came to 8 bases. Germline assignment: CDR1 SGHDT and CDR2 YYEEEE. DNA of the CDR3: TGTGCCAGCAGCTTGGGGGGAGTGCAGCCCCAGCATTTT. The encoded protein is CASSLGGVQPQHF.

The V gene is TRBV5-1, the J gene TRBJ1-4; TRBD1 is a possible D gene (5 bases). Germline V gives CDR1 SGHRS, CDR2 YFSETQ. The V and J ends lost 5 bases and 4 bases respectively, with 12 bases between them. The length of the CDR3 is 14 residues. The CDR3 is CASSQRDFNEKLFF. CDR3 coding DNA: TGCGCCAGCAGTCAACGGGACTTTAATGAAAAACTGTTTTTT. Drawing the rest from reference TRBV5-1 and TRBJ1-4, the complete variable domain is KAGVTQTPRYLIKTRGQQVTLSCSPISGHRSVSWYQQTPGQGLQFLFEYFSETQRNKGNFPGRFSGRQFSNSRSEMNVSTLELGDSALYLCASSQRDFNEKLFFGSGTQLSVL.

The chain links TRBV5-4 to TRBJ1-4, with a weak D call TRBD1 (5 bases). The CDR3 is 16 residues long. Germline V gene lookup returns CDR1 SGHNT and CDR2 YYREEE (reference sequence). Between the trimmed V and J ends, which lost 2 bases and 8 bases, there was a span of 19 bases. The CDR3 protein is CASSFIFGGREEKLFF. As DNA, the CDR3 is TGTGCCAGCAGCTTTATATTCGGGGGTCGAGAAGAAAAACTGTTTTTT.

The chain carries TRBV7-3 and TRBJ1-1; D gene unclear. CDR3 length: 15 residues. In germline, CDR1 is SGHTA, CDR2 FQGTGA. Trimming took off 4 bases at V and 0 bases at J, with 12 bases between the two ends. Written as DNA, the CDR3 is TGTGCCAGCAGCTCCCTCGGGGTGATGAACACTGAAGCTTTCTTT. Its protein product is CASSSLGVMNTEAFF.

The rearrangement links TRBV5-4 to TRBJ2-3; 15 nucleotides align to TRBD2. The CDR3 length is 17 residues. Germline CDR1 and CDR2: SGHNT and YYREEE (reference sequence). Trimming at V came to 4 bases and at J to 5 bases, leaving 8 bases not matched to a gene. The CDR3, as DNA: TGTGCCAGCAGCCCTGGACTAGCGGGAGGGCCAGGAGATACGCAGTATTTT. Amino acids: CASSPGLAGGPGDTQYF.

The rearrangement uses TRBV7-2 and TRBJ2-1; D is unresolved. Germline CDR1 SGHTA, CDR2 FQGNSA. CDR3 length: 13 amino acids. Trimming cost V 1 base and J 4 bases, with 5 bases left between them. The chain's CDR3 is CASSLEVYNEQFF. The CDR3 DNA follows: TGTGCCAGCAGCTTAGAGGTGTACAATGAGCAGTTCTTC.